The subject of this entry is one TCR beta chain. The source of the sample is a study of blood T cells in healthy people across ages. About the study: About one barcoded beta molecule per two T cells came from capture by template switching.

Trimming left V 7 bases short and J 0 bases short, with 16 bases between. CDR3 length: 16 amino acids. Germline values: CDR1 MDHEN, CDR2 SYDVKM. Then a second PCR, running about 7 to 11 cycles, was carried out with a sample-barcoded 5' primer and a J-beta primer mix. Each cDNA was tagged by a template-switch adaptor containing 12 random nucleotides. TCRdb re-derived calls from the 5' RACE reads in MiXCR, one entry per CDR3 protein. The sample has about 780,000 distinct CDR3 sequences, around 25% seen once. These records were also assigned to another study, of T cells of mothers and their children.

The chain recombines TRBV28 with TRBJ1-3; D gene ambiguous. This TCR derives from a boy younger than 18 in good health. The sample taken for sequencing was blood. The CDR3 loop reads CASNNQKGSSGNTIYF. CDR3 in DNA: TGTGCCAGCAATAACCAAAAAGGGAGCTCTGGAAACACCATATATTTT. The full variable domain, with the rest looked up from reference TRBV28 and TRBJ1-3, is DVKVTQSSRYLVKRTGEKVFLECVQDMDHENMFWYRQDPGLGLRLIYFSYDVKMKEKGDIPEGYSVSREKKERFSLILESASTNQTSMYLCASNNQKGSSGNTIYFGEGSWLTVV.